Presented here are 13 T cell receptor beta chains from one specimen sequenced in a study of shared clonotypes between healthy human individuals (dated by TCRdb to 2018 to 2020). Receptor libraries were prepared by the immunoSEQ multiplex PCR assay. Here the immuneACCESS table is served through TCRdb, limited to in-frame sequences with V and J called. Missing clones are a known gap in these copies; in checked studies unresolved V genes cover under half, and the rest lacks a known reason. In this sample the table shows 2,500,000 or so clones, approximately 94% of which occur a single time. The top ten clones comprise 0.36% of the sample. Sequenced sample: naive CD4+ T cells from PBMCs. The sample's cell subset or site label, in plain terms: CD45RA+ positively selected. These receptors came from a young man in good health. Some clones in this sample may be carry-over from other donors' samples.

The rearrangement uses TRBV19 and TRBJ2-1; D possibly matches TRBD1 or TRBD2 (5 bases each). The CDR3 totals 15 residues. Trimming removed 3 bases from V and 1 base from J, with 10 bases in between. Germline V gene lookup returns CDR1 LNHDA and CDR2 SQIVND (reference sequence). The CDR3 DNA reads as TGTGCCAGTAGTATGGGGGATTTGTCCTACAATGAGCAGTTCTTC. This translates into CASSMGDLSYNEQFF.

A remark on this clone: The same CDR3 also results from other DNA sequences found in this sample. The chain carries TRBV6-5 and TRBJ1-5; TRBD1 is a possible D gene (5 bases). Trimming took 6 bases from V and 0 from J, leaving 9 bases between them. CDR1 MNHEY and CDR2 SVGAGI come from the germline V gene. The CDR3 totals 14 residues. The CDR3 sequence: CASSLDSSNQPQHF. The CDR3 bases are TGTGCCAGCAGCCTTGACAGTAGCAATCAGCCCCAGCATTTT.

The CDR3 DNA reads TGTGCCAGCAGCCGTACCGGGACTAGCGGAACCTACGAGCAGTACTTC. Amino acid sequence: CASSRTGTSGTYEQYF. This rearrangement joins TRBV7-9 to TRBJ2-7; 11 nucleotides align to TRBD2. With 5 bases clipped from V and 2 bases from J, the junction kept 8 bases outside the gene matches. The CDR3 covers 16 residues. CDR1 and CDR2 (germline): SEHNR, FQNEAQ (reference sequence).

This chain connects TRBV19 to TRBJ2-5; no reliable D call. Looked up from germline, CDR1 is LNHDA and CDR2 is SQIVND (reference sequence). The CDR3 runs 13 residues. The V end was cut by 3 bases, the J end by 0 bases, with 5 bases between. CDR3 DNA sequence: TGTGCCAGTAGTATGGAGTACCAAGAGACCCAGTACTTC. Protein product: CASSMEYQETQYF.

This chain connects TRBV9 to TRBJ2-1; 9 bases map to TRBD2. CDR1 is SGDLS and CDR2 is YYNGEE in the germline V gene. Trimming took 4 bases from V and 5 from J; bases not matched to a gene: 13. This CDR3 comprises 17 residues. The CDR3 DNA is TGTGCCAGCAGCACGACTAGCGGCACAAATTTCAACAATGAGCAGTTCTTC. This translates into CASSTTSGTNFNNEQFF.

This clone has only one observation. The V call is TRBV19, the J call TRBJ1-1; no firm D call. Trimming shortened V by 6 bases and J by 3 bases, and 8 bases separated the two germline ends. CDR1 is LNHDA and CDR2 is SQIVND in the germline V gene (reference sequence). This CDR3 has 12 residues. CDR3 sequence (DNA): TGTGCCAGTAGCCGGGTTGACACTGAAGCTTTCTTT. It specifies CASSRVDTEAFF.

The CDR3 reads CASSVAASGSSEQFF. The CDR3 DNA is TGTGCCAGCAGCGTAGCGGCTAGCGGGAGCAGTGAGCAGTTCTTC. The rearrangement joins TRBV9 to TRBJ2-1; 10 positions agree with TRBD2. The germline V gene has CDR1 SGDLS and CDR2 YYNGEE. This CDR3 is built from 15 residues. V shed 0 bases and J 9 bases; nucleotides not matched to a gene: 6.

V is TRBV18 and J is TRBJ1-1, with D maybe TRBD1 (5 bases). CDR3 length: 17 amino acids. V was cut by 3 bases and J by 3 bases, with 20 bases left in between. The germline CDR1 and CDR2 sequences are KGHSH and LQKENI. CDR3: CASSPNPVGGGHTEAFF. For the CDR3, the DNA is TGTGCCAGCTCACCGAACCCTGTCGGGGGGGGACACACTGAAGCTTTCTTT. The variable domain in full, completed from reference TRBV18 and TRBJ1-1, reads NAGVMQNPRHLVRRRGQEARLRCSPMKGHSHVYWYRQLPEEGLKFMVYLQKENIIDESGMPKERFSAEFPKEGPSILRIQQVVRGDSAAYFCASSPNPVGGGHTEAFFGQGTRLTVV.

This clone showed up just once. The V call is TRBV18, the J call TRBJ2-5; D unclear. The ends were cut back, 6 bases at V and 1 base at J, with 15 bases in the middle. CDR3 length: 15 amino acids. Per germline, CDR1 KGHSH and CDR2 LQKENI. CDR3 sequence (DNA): TGTGCCAGCTCCACTACTCTGGGTCCCCAAGAGACCCAGTACTTC. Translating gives CASSTTLGPQETQYF.

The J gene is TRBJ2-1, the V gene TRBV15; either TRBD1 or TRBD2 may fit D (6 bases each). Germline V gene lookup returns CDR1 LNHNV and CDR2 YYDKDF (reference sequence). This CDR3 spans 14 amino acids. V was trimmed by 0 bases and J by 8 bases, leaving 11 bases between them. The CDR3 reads CATSRDRGGDEQFF. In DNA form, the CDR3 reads TGTGCCACCAGCAGAGACAGGGGCGGGGATGAGCAGTTCTTC.

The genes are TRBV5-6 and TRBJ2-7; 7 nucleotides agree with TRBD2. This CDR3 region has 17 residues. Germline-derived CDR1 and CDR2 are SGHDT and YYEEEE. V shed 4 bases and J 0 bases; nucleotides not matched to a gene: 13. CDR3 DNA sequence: TGTGCCAGCAGCCAAATGGTTCTAGCGGAGGACTCCTACGAGCAGTACTTC. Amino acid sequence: CASSQMVLAEDSYEQYF.

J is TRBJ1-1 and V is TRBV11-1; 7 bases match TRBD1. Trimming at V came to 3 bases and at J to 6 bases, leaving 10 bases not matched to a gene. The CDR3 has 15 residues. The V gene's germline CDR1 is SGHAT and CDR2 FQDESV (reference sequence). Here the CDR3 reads CASSFQTGIASEAFF. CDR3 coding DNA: TGTGCCAGCAGCTTCCAGACAGGGATCGCTTCTGAAGCTTTCTTT.

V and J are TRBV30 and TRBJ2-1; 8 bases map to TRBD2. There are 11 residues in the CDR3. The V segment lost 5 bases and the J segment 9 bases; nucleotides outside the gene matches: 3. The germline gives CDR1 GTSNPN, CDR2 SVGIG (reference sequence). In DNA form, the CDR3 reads TGTGCCTGGGGTAGCGGGACTGAGCAGTTCTTC. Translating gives CAWGSGTEQFF.